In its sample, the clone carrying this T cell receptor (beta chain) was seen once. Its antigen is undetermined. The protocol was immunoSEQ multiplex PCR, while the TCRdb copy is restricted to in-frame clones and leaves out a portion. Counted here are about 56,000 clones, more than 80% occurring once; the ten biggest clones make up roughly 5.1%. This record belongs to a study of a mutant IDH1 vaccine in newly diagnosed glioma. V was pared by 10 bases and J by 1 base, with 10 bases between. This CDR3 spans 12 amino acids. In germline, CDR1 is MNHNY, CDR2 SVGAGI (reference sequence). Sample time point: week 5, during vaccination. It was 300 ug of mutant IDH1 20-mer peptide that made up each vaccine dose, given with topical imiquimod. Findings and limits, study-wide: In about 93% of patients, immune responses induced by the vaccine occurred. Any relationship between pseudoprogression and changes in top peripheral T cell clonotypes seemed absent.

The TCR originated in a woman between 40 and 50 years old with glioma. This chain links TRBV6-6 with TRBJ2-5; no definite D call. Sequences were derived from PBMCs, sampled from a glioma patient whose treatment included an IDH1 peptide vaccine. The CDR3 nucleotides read TGTGCCACCTTTGCGAGCCAAGAGACCCAGTACTTC. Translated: CATFASQETQYF.